The present TCR beta chain was sequenced within a study of CD8 T cells in Susac syndrome. Across the study: Active disease was present in about 6 of the sequenced Susac syndrome patients, whereas fewer than ten of them were in remission.

Random hexamers primed reverse transcription of about 0.5 to 1 ug RNA. Amplification of TCR beta CDR3 by immunoSEQ multiplex PCR spanned 54 Vbeta and 13 Jbeta. Each CDR3 protein gets one entry after TCRdb re-called the immunoSEQ multiplex PCR reads with MiXCR. The sample shows 55,000 to 75,000 distinct CDR3 sequences, around 93% of them seen only once. High-throughput TCR beta sequencing covered peripheral CD8+ and CD4+ T cells. Negative magnetic isolation gave CD8+ and CD4+ cells; FACS enriched CD8+ TEMRA. The V end was cut by 5 bases, the J end by 11 bases, with 15 bases between. This CDR3 region has 12 residues.

Sequencing was performed on CD4+ T cells from PBMCs. The V call is TRBV12-3 or TRBV12-4, the J call TRBJ1-1; D gene unclear. The sequence was collected from a human donor with Susac syndrome. In nucleotides, the CDR3 is TGTGCCAGCAGTCGGACGGAGGTTTCGGCTTTCTTT. This sequence encodes CASSRTEVSAFF.